The 3 T cell receptor beta chains below all came from one sample that was sequenced in a study of human T cells and chemical hapten exposure. Time point specified: patch test 1, 2 weeks after DPC sensitization. Treatment given: therapeutic diphenylcyclopropenone sensitization with weekly scalp DPC. In TCRdb, the RACE reads were re-called with MiXCR into one record per CDR3 protein. Of about 340,000 distinct CDR3 sequences in the sample, around 6.9% were seen once. Sequences were derived from whole blood, sampled in connection with sensitization to the hapten diphenylcyclopropenone (DPC). Receptors originate from a woman aged 18-29 years with alopecia areata. Some clones in this sample may be carry-over from other donors' samples.

This clonotype was found many times. This chain connects TRBV3-1 to TRBJ2-1; D unresolved. V was trimmed by 4 bases and J by 7 bases, leaving 11 bases between them. This CDR3 has 13 residues. CDR1 is LGHDT, CDR2 YNNKEL, per germline (reference sequence). CDR3 nucleotide sequence: TGTGCCAGCAGCCCTAACGGCCGTAATGAGCAGTTCTTC. Its translation is CASSPNGRNEQFF.

This clonotype showed up many times. The V and J genes are TRBV7-3 and TRBJ2-3, with D unclear. V lost 1 base and J 0 bases, leaving 2 bases between the germline ends. The length of the CDR3 is 13 residues. Germline CDR1 reads SGHTA; CDR2 reads FQGTGA. CDR3 bases: TGTGCCAGCAGCTTAATTAGCACAGATACGCAGTATTTT. This gives the protein CASSLISTDTQYF.

This clonotype was detected a few times. The chain has TRBV7-2 and TRBJ2-7; D remains ambiguous. V was trimmed by 3 bases and J by 6 bases, leaving 12 bases between them. This CDR3 is 13 amino acids long. Germline CDR1 SGHTA, CDR2 FQGNSA. The CDR3 loop reads CASSLQDLGEQYF. The CDR3 nucleotides are TGTGCCAGCAGCTTGCAGGATCTGGGCGAGCAGTACTTC.